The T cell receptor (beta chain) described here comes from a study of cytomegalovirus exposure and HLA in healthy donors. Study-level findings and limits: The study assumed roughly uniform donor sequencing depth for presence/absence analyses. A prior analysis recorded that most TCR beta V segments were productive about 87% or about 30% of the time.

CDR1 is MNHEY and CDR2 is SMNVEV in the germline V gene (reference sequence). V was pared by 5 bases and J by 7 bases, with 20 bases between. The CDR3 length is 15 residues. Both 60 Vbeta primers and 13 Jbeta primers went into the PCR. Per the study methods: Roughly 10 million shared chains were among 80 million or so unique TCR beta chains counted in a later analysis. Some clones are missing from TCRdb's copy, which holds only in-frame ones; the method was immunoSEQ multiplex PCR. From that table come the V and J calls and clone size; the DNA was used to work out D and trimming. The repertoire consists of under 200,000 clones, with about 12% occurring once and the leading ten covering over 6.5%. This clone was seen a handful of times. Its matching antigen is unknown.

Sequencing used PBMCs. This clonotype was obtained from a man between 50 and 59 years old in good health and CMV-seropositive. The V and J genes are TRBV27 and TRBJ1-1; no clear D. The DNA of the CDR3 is TGTGCCAGCAGTGGCCCTTATCCCTCGAGAGGTGAAGCTTTCTTT. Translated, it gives CASSGPYPSRGEAFF.